The 12 T cell receptor beta chains given below trace back to one sample, sequenced in a study of T cell responses to AZD1222 COVID-19 vaccine. Clones were read by immunoSEQ multiplex PCR, and TCRdb kept only the in-frame ones, dropping some. The sample records roughly 67,000 clones, around nine tenths being singletons. Sequencing used peripheral blood, obtained on day 0 of AZD1222 vaccination. The receptors here all came from an adult in good health.

The rearrangement uses TRBV7-9 and TRBJ2-5; D remains unclear. The germline V gene has CDR1 SEHNR and CDR2 FQNEAQ (reference sequence). V was trimmed by 1 base and J by 7 bases, leaving 13 bases between them. The CDR3 has 14 amino acids. The CDR3 loop reads CASSLGASLGTQYF. CDR3 nucleotide sequence: TGTGCCAGCAGCTTAGGGGCTAGTCTTGGGACCCAGTACTTC.

The rearrangement uses TRBV13 and TRBJ2-3; 11 bases are shared with TRBD2. The ends lost 5 bases at V and 0 bases at J; junction bases unmatched: 4. The CDR3 sequence is 16 residues long. Per germline, CDR1 PRHDT and CDR2 FYEKMQ (reference sequence). CDR3 protein: CASSRGLAGSTDTQYF. CDR3 nucleotide sequence: TGTGCCAGCAGCCGCGGACTAGCGGGCAGCACAGATACGCAGTATTTT.

The J gene is TRBJ2-3, the V gene TRBV29-1; D is ambiguous. CDR1 SQVTM and CDR2 ANQGSEA come from the germline V gene. The CDR3 contains 15 residues. Trimming took 0 bases from V and 0 from J, leaving 10 bases between them. CDR3 in amino acids: CSVEDGYLSTDTQYF. In DNA form, the CDR3 reads TGCAGCGTTGAAGATGGCTACCTTAGCACAGATACGCAGTATTTT.

The chain is built from TRBV7-2 and TRBJ2-2, with 11 bases lining up with TRBD2. Germline CDR1 reads SGHTA; CDR2 reads FQGNSA. This CDR3 has 16 residues. Trimming took 6 bases from V and 5 from J; bases not matched to a gene: 8. The CDR3 nucleotides are TGTGCCAGCAGATTTACTAGCGGGAGCCGGACCGGGGAGCTGTTTTTT. Amino acid sequence: CASRFTSGSRTGELFF.

This chain links TRBV19 with TRBJ2-1; 8 bases line up with TRBD2. Germline trimming cut 3 bases from V and 4 bases from J; bases unmatched to any gene: 8. The CDR3 runs 16 residues. From germline, CDR1 is LNHDA and CDR2 SQIVND (reference sequence). The DNA for the CDR3 is TGTGCCAGTAGTATGGGGACTAGGGAAAGTTACAATGAGCAGTTCTTC. Translating gives CASSMGTRESYNEQFF.

This chain joins TRBV3-1 (or the pseudogene TRBV3-2) and TRBJ2-1, with 9 bases identical to TRBD2. This CDR3 has 17 amino acids. V lost 0 bases and J lost 7; bases outside the gene matches: 10. CDR1 and CDR2 (germline): LGHDT, YNNKEL (reference sequence). In DNA, the CDR3 is TGTGCCAGCAGCCAAGATCATGCGGGAGGGCCCGGGAATGAGCAGTTCTTC. Translation: CASSQDHAGGPGNEQFF.

This chain connects TRBV6-1 to TRBJ2-5; 10 bases map to TRBD2. The trim removed 1 base at V and 5 bases at J, leaving 10 bases unmatched. CDR3 length equals 17 residues. The germline V gene encodes CDR1 MNHNS and CDR2 SASEGT. In DNA form, the CDR3 reads TGTGCCAGCAGTGAAGACTTTCTAGCGGGAGTCGGGGAGACCCAGTACTTC. Translation: CASSEDFLAGVGETQYF.

The chain has TRBV19 and TRBJ2-2, with D unclear. The CDR3 totals 15 residues. Germline V gene sequence: CDR1 LNHDA, CDR2 SQIVND (reference sequence). V lost 3 bases, J lost 0 bases, and 8 bases lay in between. CDR3 DNA: TGTGCCAGTAGTATGACACACTCGAACACCGGGGAGCTGTTTTTT. Its translation: CASSMTHSNTGELFF.

The rearrangement links TRBV28 to TRBJ1-4; TRBD1 aligns across 10 bases. The CDR3 consists of 14 residues. The germline V gene has CDR1 MDHEN and CDR2 SYDVKM. V lost 7 bases and J lost 8; bases outside the gene matches: 7. The CDR3: CASITTGGDEKLFF. The CDR3 DNA reads as TGTGCCAGCATTACGACAGGGGGCGACGAAAAACTGTTTTTT.

The V and J genes are TRBV18 and TRBJ2-2; TRBD1 or TRBD2 may be the D gene (5 bases each). Between the trimmed V and J ends, which lost 1 base and 3 bases, there was a span of 18 bases. This CDR3 contains 18 residues. Germline V CDR1 and CDR2: KGHSH, LQKENI. The CDR3 sequence is CASSPLNRGTSDTGELFF. The CDR3 coding sequence is TGTGCCAGCTCACCACTCAACAGAGGGACCTCAGACACCGGGGAGCTGTTTTTT.

The rearrangement uses TRBV11-2 and TRBJ2-1, with TRBD2 identical over 9 bases. Germline values: CDR1 SGHAT, CDR2 FQNNGV. The CDR3 is 16 residues long. V trimming: 6 bases; J trimming: 4 bases; junction bases outside the gene matches: 10. The CDR3: CASRYRTSAMYNEQFF. The CDR3 coding sequence is TGTGCCAGCAGATATAGGACTAGCGCGATGTACAATGAGCAGTTCTTC.

The chain combines TRBV13 with TRBJ2-1, with 7 bases matching TRBD2. The CDR3 is made up of 17 amino acids. Germline V gene lookup returns CDR1 PRHDT and CDR2 FYEKMQ (reference sequence). J gave up 5 bases and V 0 bases, and 10 bases lay outside the gene matches. The CDR3 bases are TGTGCCAGCAGCTTAGGCCGGGGGGAGGGCCTTCACAATGAGCAGTTCTTC. Amino acids: CASSLGRGEGLHNEQFF.